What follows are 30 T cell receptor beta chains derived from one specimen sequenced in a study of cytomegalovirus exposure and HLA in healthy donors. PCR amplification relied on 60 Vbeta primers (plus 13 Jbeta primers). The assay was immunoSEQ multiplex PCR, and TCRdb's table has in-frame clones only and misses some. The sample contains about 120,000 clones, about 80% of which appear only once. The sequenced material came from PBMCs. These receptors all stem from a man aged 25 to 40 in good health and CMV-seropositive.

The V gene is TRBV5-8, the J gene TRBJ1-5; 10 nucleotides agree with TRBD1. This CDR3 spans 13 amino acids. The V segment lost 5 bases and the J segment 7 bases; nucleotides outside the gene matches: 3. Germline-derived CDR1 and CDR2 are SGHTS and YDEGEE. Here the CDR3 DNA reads TGTGCCAGCAGTAGGGACAGGGGACAGCCCCAGCATTTT. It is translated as CASSRDRGQPQHF.

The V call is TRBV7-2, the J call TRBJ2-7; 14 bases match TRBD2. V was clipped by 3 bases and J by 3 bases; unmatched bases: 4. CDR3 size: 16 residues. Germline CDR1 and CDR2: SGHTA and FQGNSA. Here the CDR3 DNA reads TGTGCCAGCAGCTTGGCCGGGACTAGCGGGAGCTACGAGCAGTACTTC. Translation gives CASSLAGTSGSYEQYF.

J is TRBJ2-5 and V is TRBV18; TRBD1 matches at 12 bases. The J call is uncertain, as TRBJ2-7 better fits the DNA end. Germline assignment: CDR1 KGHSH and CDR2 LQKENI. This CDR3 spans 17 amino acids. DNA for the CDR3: TGTGCCAGCTCCACGAAGACGAAGGGACAGGGGGCTGACGAGCAGTACTTC. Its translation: CASSTKTKGQGADEQYF.

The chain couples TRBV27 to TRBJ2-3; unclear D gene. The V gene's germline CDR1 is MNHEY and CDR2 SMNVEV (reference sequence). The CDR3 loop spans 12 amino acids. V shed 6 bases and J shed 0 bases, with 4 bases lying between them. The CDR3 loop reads CASRTSTDTQYF. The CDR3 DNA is TGTGCCAGCAGGACTAGCACAGATACGCAGTATTTT.

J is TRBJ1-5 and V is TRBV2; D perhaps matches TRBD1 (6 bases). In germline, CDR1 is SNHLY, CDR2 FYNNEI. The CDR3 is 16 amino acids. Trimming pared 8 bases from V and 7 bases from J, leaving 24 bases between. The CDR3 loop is CASEWGIGGAGQPQHF. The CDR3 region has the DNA TGTGCCAGCGAGTGGGGGATAGGGGGGGCAGGGCAGCCCCAGCATTTT.

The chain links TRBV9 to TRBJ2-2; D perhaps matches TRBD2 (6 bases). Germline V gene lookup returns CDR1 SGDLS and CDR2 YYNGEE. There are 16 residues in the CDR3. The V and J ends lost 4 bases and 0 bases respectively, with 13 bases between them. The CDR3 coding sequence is TGTGCCAGCAGCTCTAGATGGGGGGCGAACACCGGGGAGCTGTTTTTT. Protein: CASSSRWGANTGELFF.

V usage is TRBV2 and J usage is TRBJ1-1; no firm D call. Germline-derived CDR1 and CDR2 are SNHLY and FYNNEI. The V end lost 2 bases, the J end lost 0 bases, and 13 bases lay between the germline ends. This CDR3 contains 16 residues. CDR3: CASSESGRDMNTEAFF. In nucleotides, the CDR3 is TGTGCCAGCAGTGAATCGGGGAGGGATATGAACACTGAAGCTTTCTTT.

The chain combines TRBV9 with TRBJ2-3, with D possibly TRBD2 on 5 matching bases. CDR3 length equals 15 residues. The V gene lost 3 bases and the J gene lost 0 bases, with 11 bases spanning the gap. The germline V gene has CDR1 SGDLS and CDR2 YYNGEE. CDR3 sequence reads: CASSDGGPSTDTQYF. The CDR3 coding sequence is TGTGCCAGCAGCGACGGAGGACCCAGCACAGATACGCAGTATTTT.

For the CDR3, the DNA is TGTGCCAGCAGTCCTCTAAGGGAGGGTACAGATACGCAGTATTTT. This gives the protein CASSPLREGTDTQYF. The chain joins TRBV6-5 to TRBJ2-3, with 7 bases lining up with TRBD2. CDR3 size: 15 residues. With 5 bases clipped from V and 3 bases from J, the junction kept 8 bases outside the gene matches. Germline CDR1 and CDR2: MNHEY and SVGAGI.

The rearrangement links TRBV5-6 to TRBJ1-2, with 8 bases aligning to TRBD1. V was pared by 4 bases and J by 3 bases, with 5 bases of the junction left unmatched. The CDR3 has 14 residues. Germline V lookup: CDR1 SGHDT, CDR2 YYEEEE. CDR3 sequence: CASSEGQGDYGYTF. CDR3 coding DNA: TGTGCCAGCAGCGAAGGACAGGGCGACTATGGCTACACCTTC.

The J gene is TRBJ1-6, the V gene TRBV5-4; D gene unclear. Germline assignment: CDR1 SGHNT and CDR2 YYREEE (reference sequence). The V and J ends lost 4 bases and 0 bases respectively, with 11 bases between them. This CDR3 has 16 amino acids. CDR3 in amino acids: CASSLQGSSYNSPLHF. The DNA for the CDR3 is TGTGCCAGCAGCCTTCAAGGGAGCTCCTATAATTCACCCCTCCACTTT.

The CDR3 sequence is CASSLARGESYGYTF. CDR3 nucleotide sequence: TGTGCCAGCAGCTTAGCCCGGGGAGAGAGCTATGGCTACACCTTC. The gene calls are TRBV7-2 and TRBJ1-2; no clear D. The V gene lost 0 bases and the J gene lost 4 bases, with 12 bases spanning the gap. CDR3 size: 15 residues. Germline loops: CDR1 SGHTA, CDR2 FQGNSA.

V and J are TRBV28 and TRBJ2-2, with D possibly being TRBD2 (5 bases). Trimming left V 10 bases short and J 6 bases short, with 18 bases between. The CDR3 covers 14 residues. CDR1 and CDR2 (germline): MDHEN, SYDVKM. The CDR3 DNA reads TGTGCCACCAACTCGAGGGCTTGGCCCGGGGAGCTGTTTTTT. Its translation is CATNSRAWPGELFF. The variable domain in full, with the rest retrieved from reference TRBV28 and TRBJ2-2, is DVKVTQSSRYLVKRTGEKVFLECVQDMDHENMFWYRQDPGLGLRLIYFSYDVKMKEKGDIPEGYSVSREKKERFSLILESASTNQTSMYLCATNSRAWPGELFFGEGSRLTVL.

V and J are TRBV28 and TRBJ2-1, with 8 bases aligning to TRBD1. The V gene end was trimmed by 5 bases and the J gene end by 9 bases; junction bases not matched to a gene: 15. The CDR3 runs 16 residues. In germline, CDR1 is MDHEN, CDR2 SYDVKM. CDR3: CASSIVGQGKESEQFF. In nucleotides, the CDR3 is TGTGCCAGCAGTATTGTAGGACAGGGCAAGGAGAGTGAGCAGTTCTTC.

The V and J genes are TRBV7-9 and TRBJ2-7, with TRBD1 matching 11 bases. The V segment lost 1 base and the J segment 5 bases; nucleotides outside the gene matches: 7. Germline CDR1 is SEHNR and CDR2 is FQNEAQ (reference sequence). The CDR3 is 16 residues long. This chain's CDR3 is CASSLGRDRGLNEQYF. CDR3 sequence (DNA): TGTGCCAGCAGCTTAGGGAGGGACAGGGGGTTAAACGAGCAGTACTTC. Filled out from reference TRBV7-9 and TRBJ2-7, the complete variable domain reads DTGVSQNPRHKITKRGQNVTFRCDPISEHNRLYWYRQTLGQGPEFLTYFQNEAQLEKSRLLSDRFSAERPKGSFSTLEIQRTEQGDSAMYLCASSLGRDRGLNEQYFGPGTRLTVT.

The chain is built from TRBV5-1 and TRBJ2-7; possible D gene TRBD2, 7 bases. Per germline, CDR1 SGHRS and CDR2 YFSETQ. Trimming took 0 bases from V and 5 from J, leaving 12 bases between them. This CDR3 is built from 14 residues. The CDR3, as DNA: TGCGCCAGCAGCTTGGCCAGGGGAGGGGACGAGCAGTACTTC. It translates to CASSLARGGDEQYF. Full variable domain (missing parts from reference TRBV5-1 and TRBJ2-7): KAGVTQTPRYLIKTRGQQVTLSCSPISGHRSVSWYQQTPGQGLQFLFEYFSETQRNKGNFPGRFSGRQFSNSRSEMNVSTLELGDSALYLCASSLARGGDEQYFGPGTRLTVT.

The CDR3 region is CASSVAARFMDTQYF. The CDR3 coding sequence is TGTGCCAGCAGCGTAGCTGCTAGGTTTATGGATACGCAGTATTTT. This chain links TRBV9 with TRBJ2-3; D is ambiguous. This CDR3 spans 15 amino acids. V was clipped by 0 bases and J by 6 bases, with 14 bases between them. The germline gives CDR1 SGDLS, CDR2 YYNGEE.

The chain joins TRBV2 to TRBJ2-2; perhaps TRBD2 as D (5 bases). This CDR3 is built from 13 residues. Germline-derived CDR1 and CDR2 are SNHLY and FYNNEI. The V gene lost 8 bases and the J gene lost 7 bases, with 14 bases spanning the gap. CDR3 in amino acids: CASRRTGIGELFF. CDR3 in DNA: TGTGCCAGCCGCCGAACGGGGATCGGGGAGCTGTTTTTT.

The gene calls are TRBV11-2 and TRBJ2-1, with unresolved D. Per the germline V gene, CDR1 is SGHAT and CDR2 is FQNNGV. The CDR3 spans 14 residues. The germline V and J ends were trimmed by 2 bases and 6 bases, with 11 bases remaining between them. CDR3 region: CASSLSAPGNEQFF. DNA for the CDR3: TGTGCCAGCAGCTTATCGGCCCCAGGCAATGAGCAGTTCTTC. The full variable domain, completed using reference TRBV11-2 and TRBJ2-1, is EAGVAQSPRYKIIEKRQSVAFWCNPISGHATLYWYQQILGQGPKLLIQFQNNGVVDDSQLPKDRFSAERLKGVDSTLKIQPAKLEDSAVYLCASSLSAPGNEQFFGPGTRLTVL.

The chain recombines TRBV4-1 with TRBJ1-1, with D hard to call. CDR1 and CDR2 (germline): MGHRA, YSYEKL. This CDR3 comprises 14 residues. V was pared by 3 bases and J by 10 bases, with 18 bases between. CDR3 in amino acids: CASSHGGSARGAFF. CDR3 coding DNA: TGCGCCAGCAGCCATGGTGGCAGCGCGCGGGGAGCTTTCTTT.

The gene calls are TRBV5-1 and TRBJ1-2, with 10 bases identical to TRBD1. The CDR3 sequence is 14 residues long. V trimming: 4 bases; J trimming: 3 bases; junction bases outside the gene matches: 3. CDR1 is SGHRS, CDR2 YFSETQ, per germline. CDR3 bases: TGCGCCAGCAGCCCCGGACAGGGGGACTATGGCTACACCTTC. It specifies CASSPGQGDYGYTF.

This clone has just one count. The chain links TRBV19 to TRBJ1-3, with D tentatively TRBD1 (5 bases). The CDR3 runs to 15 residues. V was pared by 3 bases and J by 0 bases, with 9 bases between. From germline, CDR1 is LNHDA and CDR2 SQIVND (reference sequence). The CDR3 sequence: CASSIGGASGNTIYF. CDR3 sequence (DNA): TGTGCCAGTAGTATCGGCGGGGCCTCTGGAAACACCATATATTTT. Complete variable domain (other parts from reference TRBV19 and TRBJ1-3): DGGITQSPKYLFRKEGQNVTLSCEQNLNHDAMYWYRQDPGQGLRLIYYSQIVNDFQKGDIAEGYSVSREKKESFPLTVTSAQKNPTAFYLCASSIGGASGNTIYFGEGSWLTVV.

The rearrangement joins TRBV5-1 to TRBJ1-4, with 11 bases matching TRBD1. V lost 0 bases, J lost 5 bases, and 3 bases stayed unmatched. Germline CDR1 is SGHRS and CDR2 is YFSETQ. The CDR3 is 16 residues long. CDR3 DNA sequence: TGCGCCAGCAGCTTGGCCGGGACAGGGGGGAATGAAAAACTGTTTTTT. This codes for CASSLAGTGGNEKLFF.

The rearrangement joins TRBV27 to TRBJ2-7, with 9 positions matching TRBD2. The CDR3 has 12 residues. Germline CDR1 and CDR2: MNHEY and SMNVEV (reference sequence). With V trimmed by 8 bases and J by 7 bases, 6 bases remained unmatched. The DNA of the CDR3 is TGTGCCAGCGCAACTAGCGGGCTTGAGCAGTACTTC. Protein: CASATSGLEQYF.

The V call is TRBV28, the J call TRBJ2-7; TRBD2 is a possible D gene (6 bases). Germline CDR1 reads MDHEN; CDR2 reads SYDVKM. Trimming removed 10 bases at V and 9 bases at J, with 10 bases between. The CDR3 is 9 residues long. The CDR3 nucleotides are TGTGCCATGGGGGGAGGGCAGTACTTC. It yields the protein CAMGGGQYF.

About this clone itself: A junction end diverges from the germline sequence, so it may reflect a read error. CDR3 sequence (DNA): TGTGCCAGCAGCTCCCCCGGTACTAGCGGGAGCTTGCAAGGGACCCAGTACTTC. Translated, it gives CASSSPGTSGSLQGTQYF. The V call is TRBV11-3, the J call TRBJ2-5, with TRBD2 matching over 11 bases. This CDR3 has 18 residues. The germline V gene has CDR1 SGHNT and CDR2 YENEEA. Supplemented by reference TRBV11-3 and TRBJ2-5, the full variable domain reads EAGVVQSPRYKIIEKKQPVAFWCNPISGHNTLYWYLQNLGQGPELLIRYENEEAVDDSQLPKDRFSAERLKGVDSTLKIQPAELGDSAVYLCASSSPGTSGSLQGTQYFGPGTRLLVL.

The chain's CDR3 is CASSETDLNYGYTF. The CDR3 nucleotides are TGTGCCAGCAGCGAAACAGACCTAAACTATGGCTACACCTTC. The chain links TRBV9 to TRBJ1-2, with no clear D. The CDR3 spans 14 residues. Germline V gives CDR1 SGDLS, CDR2 YYNGEE. Between the trimmed V and J ends, which lost 3 bases and 2 bases, there was a span of 11 bases.

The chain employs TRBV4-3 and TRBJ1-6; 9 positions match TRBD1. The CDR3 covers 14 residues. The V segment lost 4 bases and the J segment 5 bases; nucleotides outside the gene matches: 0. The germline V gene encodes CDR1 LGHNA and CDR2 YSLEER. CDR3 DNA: TGCGCCAGCAGCCGACAGGGGGATAATTCACCCCTCCACTTT. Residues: CASSRQGDNSPLHF.

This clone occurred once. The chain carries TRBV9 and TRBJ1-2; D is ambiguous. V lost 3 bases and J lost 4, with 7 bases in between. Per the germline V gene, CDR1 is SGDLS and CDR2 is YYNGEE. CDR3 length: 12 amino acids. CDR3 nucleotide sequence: TGTGCCAGCAGCGGAGAGGGCTATGGCTACACCTTC. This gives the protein CASSGEGYGYTF.

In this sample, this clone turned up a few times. CDR3 nucleotide sequence: TGTGCCAGCAGCTTAGGGGACTACCAGTACTTC. Translated: CASSLGDYQYF. V and J are TRBV11-2 and TRBJ2-4, with 7 positions matching TRBD2. V shed 1 base, J shed 13 bases, and the junction held 1 base outside the gene matches. The CDR3 has 11 amino acids. Germline V gives CDR1 SGHAT, CDR2 FQNNGV.